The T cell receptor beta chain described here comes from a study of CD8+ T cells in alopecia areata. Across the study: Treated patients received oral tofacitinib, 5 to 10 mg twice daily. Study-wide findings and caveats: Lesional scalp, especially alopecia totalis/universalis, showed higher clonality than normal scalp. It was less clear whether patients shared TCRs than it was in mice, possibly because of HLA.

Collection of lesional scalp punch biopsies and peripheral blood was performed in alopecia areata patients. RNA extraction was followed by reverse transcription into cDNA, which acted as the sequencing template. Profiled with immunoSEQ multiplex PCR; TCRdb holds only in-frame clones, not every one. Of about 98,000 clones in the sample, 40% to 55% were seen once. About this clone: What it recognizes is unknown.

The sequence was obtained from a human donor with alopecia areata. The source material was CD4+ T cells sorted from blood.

CDR3 bases: TGCAGCGAGACGGAAGCAGGCACAGATACGCAGTATTTT. Its translation is CSETEAGTDTQYF. The chain combines TRBV29-1 with TRBJ2-3; D not resolved. The CDR3 consists of 13 residues. V was shortened by 7 bases and J by 1 base, with 12 bases between the two germline ends. CDR1 is SQVTM, CDR2 ANQGSEA, per germline.